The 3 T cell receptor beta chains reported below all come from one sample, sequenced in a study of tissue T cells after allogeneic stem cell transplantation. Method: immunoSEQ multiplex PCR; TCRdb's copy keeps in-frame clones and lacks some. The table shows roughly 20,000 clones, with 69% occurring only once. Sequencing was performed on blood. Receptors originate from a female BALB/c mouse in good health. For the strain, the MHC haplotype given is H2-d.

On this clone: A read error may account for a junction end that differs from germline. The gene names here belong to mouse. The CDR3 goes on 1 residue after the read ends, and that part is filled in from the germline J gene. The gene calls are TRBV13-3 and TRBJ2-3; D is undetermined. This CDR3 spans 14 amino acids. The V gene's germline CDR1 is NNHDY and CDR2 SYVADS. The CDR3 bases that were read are TGTGCCAGCAGTGGCAAAACTAGTGCAGAAGCGCTGTAT. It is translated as CASSGKTSAEALY. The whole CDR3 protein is CASSGKTSAEALYF.

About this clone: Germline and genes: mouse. The DNA read from the CDR3 is TGTGGTGCTAGGGACGGACTGGGGAGTGCTGAGCAGTTC. Translating gives CGARDGLGSAEQF. The whole CDR3 protein is CGARDGLGSAEQFF. The chain recombines TRBV20 with TRBJ2-1; the match to TRBD2 covers 9 bases. The CDR3 end lies 1 residue beyond the end of the read and is filled in from the germline J gene. This CDR3 spans 14 amino acids. J lost 6 bases, V lost 0 bases, and 3 bases had no gene match. Germline-derived CDR1 and CDR2 are GFQATS and STVNSAI.

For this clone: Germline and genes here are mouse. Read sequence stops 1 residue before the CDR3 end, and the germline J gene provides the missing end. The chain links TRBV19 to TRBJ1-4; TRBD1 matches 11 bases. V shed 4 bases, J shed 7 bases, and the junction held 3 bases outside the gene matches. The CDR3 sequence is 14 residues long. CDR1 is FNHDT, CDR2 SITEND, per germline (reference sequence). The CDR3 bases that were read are TGTGCCAGCAGTCGGACAGGGGGCAGCGAAAGATTATTT. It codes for CASSRTGGSERLF. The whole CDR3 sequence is CASSRTGGSERLFF. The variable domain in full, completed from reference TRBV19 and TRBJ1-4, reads GGIITQTPKFLIGQEGQKLTLKCQQNFNHDTMYWYRQDSGKGLRLIYYSITENDLQKGDLSEGYDASREKKSSFSLTVTSAQKNEMAVFLCASSRTGGSERLFFGHGTKLSVL.